Below, 20 T cell receptor beta chains from the same sample are listed, as sequenced in a study of cytomegalovirus exposure and HLA in healthy donors. PCR was performed using 60 Vbeta and 13 Jbeta primers. This table comes from immunoSEQ multiplex PCR, and its TCRdb copy is limited to in-frame clones, with some not included. The sample lists hundreds of thousands of clones; approximately 80% were seen once. The sequencing sample was made of PBMCs. The source of these receptors is a boy aged 2 to 10 in good health and CMV-seronegative.

In regard to this clone: A junction boundary mismatches the germline segment, possibly from a read error. The chain employs TRBV27 and TRBJ2-7; 7 bases fit TRBD2. This CDR3 spans 15 amino acids. CDR1 MNHEY and CDR2 SMNVEV come from the germline V gene (reference sequence). The CDR3 DNA sequence: TGTGTCAGCAGTTTGGGCGGCGGGGGCTCCTACGAGCAGTACTTC. Translation: CVSSLGGGGSYEQYF.

This chain joins TRBV27 and TRBJ2-3; 12 bases map to TRBD2. Losses at the gene ends were 5 bases for V and 4 bases for J; bases not matched to a gene: 13. The CDR3 totals 18 residues. The germline CDR1 and CDR2 sequences are MNHEY and SMNVEV (reference sequence). In nucleotides, the CDR3 is TGTGCCAGCAGTCCTCGGGCTAGCGGGGGGGCCAGGGCAGATACGCAGTATTTT. Protein: CASSPRASGGARADTQYF.

The chain employs TRBV19 and TRBJ1-5; the D is unclear. The length of the CDR3 is 14 residues. Germline assignment: CDR1 LNHDA and CDR2 SQIVND (reference sequence). V was clipped by 3 bases and J by 9 bases, with 15 bases between them. DNA for the CDR3: TGTGCCAGTAGTATTTGGCCCGGAGCGTCGCCCCAGCATTTT. Its translation: CASSIWPGASPQHF.

This clone appeared once. Sequence at one end of the junction differs from germline and may be a read error. V is TRBV9 and J is TRBJ1-3; the D gene is possibly TRBD1 (5 bases). The germline CDR1 and CDR2 sequences are SGDLS and YYNGEE. The CDR3 spans 13 residues. CDR3 loop: CASNQGSGNTTYF. CDR3 coding DNA: TGTGCCAGCAACCAGGGAAGTGGAAACACCACATATTTT. Combining the CDR3 with reference TRBV9 and TRBJ1-3 gives the whole variable domain DSGVTQTPKHLITATGQRVTLRCSPRSGDLSVYWYQQSLDQGLQFLIQYYNGEERAKGNILERFSAQQFPDLHSELNLSSLELGDSALYFCASNQGSGNTTYFGEGSWLTVV.

This clone occurred a few times. DNA of the CDR3: TGTGCCAGCAGCCCTAGCGGTAGCGGGAGGACCAGCAATGAGCAGTTCTTC. Residues: CASSPSGSGRTSNEQFF. This chain links TRBV4-2 with TRBJ2-1, with 10 bases matching TRBD2. Germline loops: CDR1 LGHNA, CDR2 YNFKEQ. This CDR3 spans 17 amino acids. Trimming took 4 bases from V and 6 from J; bases not matched to a gene: 12.

A word on this clone: Other DNA sequences in the same sample also yield this CDR3. This chain uses TRBV5-6 with TRBJ1-2, with D tentatively TRBD1 (6 bases). Trimming took off 0 bases at V and 8 bases at J, with 11 bases between the two ends. The CDR3 runs 13 residues. CDR1 and CDR2 (germline): SGHDT, YYEEEE. In DNA form, the CDR3 reads TGTGCCAGCAGCTTGGGTCAGGGGCGCGGCTACACCTTC. Its translation: CASSLGQGRGYTF.

The J gene is TRBJ2-3, the V gene TRBV6-1; no definite D call. V lost 0 bases and J 2 bases, leaving 12 bases between the germline ends. CDR3 size: 16 residues. The V gene's germline CDR1 is MNHNS and CDR2 SASEGT. CDR3 amino acids: CASSEAHGGYTDTQYF. CDR3 DNA sequence: TGTGCCAGCAGTGAAGCGCATGGCGGTTACACAGATACGCAGTATTTT.

This clone was recorded a few times. The rearrangement links TRBV6-5 to TRBJ1-2; no clear D. The CDR3 runs 13 residues. Between the trimmed V and J ends, which lost 7 bases and 6 bases, there was a span of 15 bases. Germline V CDR1 and CDR2: MNHEY, SVGAGI. CDR3 coding DNA: TGTGCCAGCACACCTAGACCCGGGGATGGCTACACCTTC. This sequence encodes CASTPRPGDGYTF.

This clone was detected only a few times. J is TRBJ1-1 and V is TRBV7-9, with D hard to call. V lost 0 bases to trimming and J lost 8 bases, with 7 bases between them. Germline V gene data show CDR1 as SEHNR and CDR2 as FQNEAQ (reference sequence). This CDR3 region has 12 residues. CDR3 residues: CASSLALREAFF. The CDR3 DNA is TGTGCCAGCAGCTTAGCCCTCAGGGAAGCTTTCTTT. Combining the CDR3 with reference TRBV7-9 and TRBJ1-1 gives the whole variable domain DTGVSQNPRHKITKRGQNVTFRCDPISEHNRLYWYRQTLGQGPEFLTYFQNEAQLEKSRLLSDRFSAERPKGSFSTLEIQRTEQGDSAMYLCASSLALREAFFGQGTRLTVV.

The chain employs TRBV5-1 and TRBJ2-5, with 8 bases that match TRBD1. The V segment lost 4 bases and the J segment 2 bases; nucleotides outside the gene matches: 4. The CDR3 consists of 14 residues. Germline V gene data show CDR1 as SGHRS and CDR2 as YFSETQ. This CDR3 is CASSTRDRQETQYF. CDR3 nucleotides: TGCGCCAGCAGCACCCGGGACAGGCAAGAGACCCAGTACTTC.

The CDR3 region is CASGVVLVREYGYTF. As DNA, the CDR3 is TGTGCCAGCGGAGTCGTTCTGGTTAGAGAGTATGGCTACACCTTC. V and J are TRBV2 and TRBJ1-2; D is ambiguous. This CDR3 has 15 residues. Germline V gene lookup returns CDR1 SNHLY and CDR2 FYNNEI. V dropped 8 bases and J dropped 5 bases, with 21 bases sitting between them.

V and J are TRBV7-8 and TRBJ1-4; 9 nucleotides agree with TRBD1. The CDR3 spans 14 residues. With 3 bases clipped from V and 8 bases from J, the junction kept 4 bases outside the gene matches. Germline CDR1 and CDR2: SGHVS and FQNEAQ. Written as DNA, the CDR3 is TGTGCCAGCAGCTTGGGACAGGGTGGCGAAAAACTGTTTTTT. It is translated as CASSLGQGGEKLFF.

The V call is TRBV10-3, the J call TRBJ2-2, with a possible D match to TRBD2 (5 bases). CDR1 is ENHRY, CDR2 SYGVKD, per germline. Between the trimmed V and J ends, which lost 1 base and 3 bases, there was a span of 9 bases. The CDR3 runs 15 residues. CDR3 loop: CAISEFEGYTGELFF. Here the CDR3 DNA reads TGTGCCATCAGTGAGTTCGAGGGTTACACCGGGGAGCTGTTTTTT.

The chain recombines TRBV21-1 with TRBJ1-3; whether TRBD1, the table's D call, matches the DNA was not checked. TRBV21-1 is recorded as a pseudogene. This CDR3 comprises 16 residues. The CDR3 DNA sequence: TGTGCCAGCACTTCACCCGACAGGGGGCGAGGAAACACCATATATTTT. It codes for CASTSPDRGRGNTIYF.

The chain employs TRBV6-5 and TRBJ1-2; 8 bases are a match to TRBD1. CDR1 is MNHEY and CDR2 is SVGAGI in the germline V gene. V was clipped by 2 bases and J by 3 bases; unmatched bases: 2. CDR3 length: 14 residues. The CDR3 DNA is TGTGCCAGCAGTTACCTGGGACAGGACTATGGCTACACCTTC. Its translation is CASSYLGQDYGYTF.

This sequence joins TRBV12-5 and TRBJ2-3; 7 bases fit TRBD2. V trimming: 1 base; J trimming: 3 bases; junction bases outside the gene matches: 1. This CDR3 comprises 14 residues. Germline-derived CDR1 and CDR2 are LGHNT and FRNRAP. CDR3 sequence reads: CASGLELATDTQYF. CDR3 sequence (DNA): TGTGCTAGTGGTTTGGAACTAGCGACAGATACGCAGTATTTT.

J is TRBJ2-1 and V is TRBV2; perhaps TRBD2 as D (6 bases). Germline V gives CDR1 SNHLY, CDR2 FYNNEI. The CDR3 length is 16 residues. The V and J ends lost 0 bases and 0 bases respectively, with 9 bases between them. CDR3 in DNA: TGTGCCAGCAGTGAAGCTAGCGGAAGCTCCTACAATGAGCAGTTCTTC. This translates into CASSEASGSSYNEQFF. The full variable domain, with the rest looked up from reference TRBV2 and TRBJ2-1, is EPEVTQTPSHQVTQMGQEVILRCVPISNHLYFYWYRQILGQKVEFLVSFYNNEISEKSEIFDDQFSVERPDGSNFTLKIRSTKLEDSAMYFCASSEASGSSYNEQFFGPGTRLTVL.

V usage is TRBV5-1 and J usage is TRBJ2-7; TRBD1 matches 7 bases. The CDR3 runs to 13 residues. Per germline, CDR1 SGHRS and CDR2 YFSETQ. Trimming removed 4 bases from V and 3 bases from J; junction bases left unmatched: 4. The CDR3 sequence is CASSPRTGYEQYF. The CDR3 bases are TGCGCCAGCAGCCCCCGGACAGGCTACGAGCAGTACTTC.

J is TRBJ1-1 and V is TRBV11-2; 7 nucleotides align to TRBD1. The germline gives CDR1 SGHAT, CDR2 FQNNGV. J lost 4 bases, V lost 5 bases, and 7 bases had no gene match. The CDR3 length is 14 residues. CDR3 protein: CASSPRQGPTEAFF. DNA of the CDR3: TGTGCCAGCAGCCCACGACAGGGACCCACTGAAGCTTTCTTT.

The CDR3 DNA sequence: TGCGCCAGCAGCCTACGTGGGCGGGGAGAAGAGACCCAGTACTTC. Its protein is CASSLRGRGEETQYF. The rearrangement uses TRBV5-1 and TRBJ2-5, with D possibly being TRBD2 (6 bases). The V and J ends lost 4 bases and 3 bases respectively, with 16 bases between them. This CDR3 has 15 residues. Per the germline V gene, CDR1 is SGHRS and CDR2 is YFSETQ.